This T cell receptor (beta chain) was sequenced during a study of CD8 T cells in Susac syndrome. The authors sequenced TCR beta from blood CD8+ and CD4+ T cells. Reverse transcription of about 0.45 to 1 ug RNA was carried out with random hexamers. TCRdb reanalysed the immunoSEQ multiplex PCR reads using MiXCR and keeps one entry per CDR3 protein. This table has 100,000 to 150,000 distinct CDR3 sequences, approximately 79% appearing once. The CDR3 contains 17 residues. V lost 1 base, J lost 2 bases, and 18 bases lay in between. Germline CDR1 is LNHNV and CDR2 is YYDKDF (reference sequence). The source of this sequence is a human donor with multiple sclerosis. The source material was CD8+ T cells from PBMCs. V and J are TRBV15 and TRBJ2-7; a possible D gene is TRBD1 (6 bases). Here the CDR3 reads CATSRVGRDTYPYEQYF. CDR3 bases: TGTGCCACCAGCAGAGTGGGCCGGGACACTTACCCCTACGAGCAGTACTTC.